This T cell receptor beta chain was documented in a study of glioma-infiltrating T cells. Using RNA template, CDR3s of TCR alpha and beta were amplified with iRepertoire arm-PCR. Tissue mRNA or PBMC total RNA, roughly 85-450 ng, went into one-step reverse transcription and amplification. In TCRdb, the multiplex PCR reads were re-called with MiXCR into one record per CDR3 protein. This sample has more than 95,000 distinct CDR3 sequences, with roughly 25% found just once. Trimming took 4 bases from V and 2 from J, leaving 11 bases between them. The CDR3 length is 14 residues. Germline V gene lookup returns CDR1 LNHDA and CDR2 SQIVND (reference sequence). Study outcomes and limitations: Tissue and blood shared very few CDR3 sequences. Non-neoplastic patients had below-expected tissue-blood divergence, while all gliomas exceeded expectation.

This clonotype was seen at least ten times. Its target is unknown. This sequence joins TRBV19 and TRBJ1-2; no firm D call. Sequenced material: glioma tissue, nonneoplastic brain tissue, or PBMCs (not recorded which). This TCR was sampled from a human donor with low-grade glioma or glioblastoma, undergoing nonglioma brain surgery, or in good health (not recorded which). Written as DNA, the CDR3 is TGTGCCAGTAGTACCGACACTGGGAACTATGGCTACACCTTC. Its translation: CASSTDTGNYGYTF.